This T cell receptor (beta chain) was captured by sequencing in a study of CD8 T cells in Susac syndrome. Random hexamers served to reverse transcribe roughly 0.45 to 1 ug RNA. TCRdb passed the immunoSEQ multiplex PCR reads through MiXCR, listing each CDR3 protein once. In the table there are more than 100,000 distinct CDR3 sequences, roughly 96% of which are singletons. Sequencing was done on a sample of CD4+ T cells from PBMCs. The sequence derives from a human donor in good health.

Here the CDR3 reads CASSHLGQGHGYTF. The CDR3, as DNA: TGTGCCAGCAGCCATTTGGGACAGGGCCATGGCTACACCTTC. The chain combines TRBV3-1 with TRBJ1-2; 9 bases are a match to TRBD1. The CDR3 loop spans 14 amino acids. Unmatched junction bases numbered 5, after V lost 3 bases and J lost 6 bases. From germline, CDR1 is LGHDT and CDR2 YNNKEL (reference sequence).